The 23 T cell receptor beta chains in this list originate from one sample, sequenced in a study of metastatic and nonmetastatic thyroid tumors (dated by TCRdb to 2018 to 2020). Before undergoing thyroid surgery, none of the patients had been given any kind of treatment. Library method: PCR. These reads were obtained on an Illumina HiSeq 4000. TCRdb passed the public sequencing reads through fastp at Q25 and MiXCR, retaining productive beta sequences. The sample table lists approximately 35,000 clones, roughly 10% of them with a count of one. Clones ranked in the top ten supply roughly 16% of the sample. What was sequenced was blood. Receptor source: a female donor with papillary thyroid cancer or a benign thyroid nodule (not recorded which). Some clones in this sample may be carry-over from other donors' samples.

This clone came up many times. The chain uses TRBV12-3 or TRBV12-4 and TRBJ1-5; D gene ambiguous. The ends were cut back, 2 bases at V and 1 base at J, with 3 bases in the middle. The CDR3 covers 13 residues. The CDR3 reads CASSLTSNQPQHF. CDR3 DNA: TGTGCCAGCAGTTTAACAAGCAATCAGCCCCAGCATTTT.

The CDR3 is CASSVEGDTGRLFF. The CDR3, as DNA: TGTGCCAGCAGCGTAGAGGGGGACACCGGGCGGCTGTTTTTT. The chain employs TRBV9 and TRBJ2-2; perhaps TRBD1 as D (6 bases). CDR3 length: 14 amino acids. Germline CDR1 is SGDLS and CDR2 is YYNGEE. V lost 0 bases and J 13 bases, leaving 16 bases between the germline ends.

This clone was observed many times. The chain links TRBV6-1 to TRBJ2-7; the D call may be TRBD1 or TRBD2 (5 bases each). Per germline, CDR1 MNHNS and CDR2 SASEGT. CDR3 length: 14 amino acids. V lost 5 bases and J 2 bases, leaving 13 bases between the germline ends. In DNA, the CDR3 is TGTGCCAGCAGTAGAGGGACGGGGACCTACGAGCAGTACTTC. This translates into CASSRGTGTYEQYF.

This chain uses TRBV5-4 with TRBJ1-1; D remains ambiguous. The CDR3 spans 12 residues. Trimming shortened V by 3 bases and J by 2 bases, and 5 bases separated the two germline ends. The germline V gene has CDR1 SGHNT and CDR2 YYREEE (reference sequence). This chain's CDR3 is CASSWINTEAFF. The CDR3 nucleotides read TGTGCCAGCAGCTGGATCAACACTGAAGCTTTCTTT.

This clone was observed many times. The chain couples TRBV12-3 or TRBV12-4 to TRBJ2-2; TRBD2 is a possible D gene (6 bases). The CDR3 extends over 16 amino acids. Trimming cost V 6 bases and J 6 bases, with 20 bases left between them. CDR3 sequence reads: CASSLGSFGGAGELFF. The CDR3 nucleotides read TGTGCCAGCAGCCTGGGTTCCTTTGGAGGGGCCGGGGAGCTGTTTTTT.

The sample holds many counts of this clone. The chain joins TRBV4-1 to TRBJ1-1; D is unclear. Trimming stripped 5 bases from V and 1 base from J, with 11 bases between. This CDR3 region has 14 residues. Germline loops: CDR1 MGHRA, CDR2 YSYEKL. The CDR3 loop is CASSFSDRNTEAFF. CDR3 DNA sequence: TGCGCCAGCAGCTTTTCTGACCGGAACACTGAAGCTTTCTTT.

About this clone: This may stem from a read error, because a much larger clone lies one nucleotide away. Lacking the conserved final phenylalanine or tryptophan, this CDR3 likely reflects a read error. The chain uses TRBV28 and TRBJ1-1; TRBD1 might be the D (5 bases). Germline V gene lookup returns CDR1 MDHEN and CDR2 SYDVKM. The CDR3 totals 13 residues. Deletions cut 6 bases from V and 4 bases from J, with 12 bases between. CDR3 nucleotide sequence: TGTGCCAGCAGCCGAGAGGGGATCACTGAAGCTTTCCTT. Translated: CASSREGITEAFL.

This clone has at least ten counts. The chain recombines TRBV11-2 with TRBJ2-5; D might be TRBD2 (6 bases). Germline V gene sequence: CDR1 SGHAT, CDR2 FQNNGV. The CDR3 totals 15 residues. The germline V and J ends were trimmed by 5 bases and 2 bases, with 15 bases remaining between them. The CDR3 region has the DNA TGTGCCAGCAGCCCTAGGCGGGACTCGCAAGAGACCCAGTACTTC. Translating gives CASSPRRDSQETQYF. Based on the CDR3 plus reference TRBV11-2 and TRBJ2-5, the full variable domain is EAGVAQSPRYKIIEKRQSVAFWCNPISGHATLYWYQQILGQGPKLLIQFQNNGVVDDSQLPKDRFSAERLKGVDSTLKIQPAKLEDSAVYLCASSPRRDSQETQYFGPGTRLLVL.

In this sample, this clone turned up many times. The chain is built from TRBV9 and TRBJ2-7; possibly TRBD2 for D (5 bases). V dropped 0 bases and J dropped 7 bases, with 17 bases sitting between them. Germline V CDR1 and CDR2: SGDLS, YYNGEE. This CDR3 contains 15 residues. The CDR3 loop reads CASSVGVGALREQYF. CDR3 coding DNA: TGTGCCAGCAGCGTAGGGGTGGGAGCCCTGCGGGAGCAGTACTTC.

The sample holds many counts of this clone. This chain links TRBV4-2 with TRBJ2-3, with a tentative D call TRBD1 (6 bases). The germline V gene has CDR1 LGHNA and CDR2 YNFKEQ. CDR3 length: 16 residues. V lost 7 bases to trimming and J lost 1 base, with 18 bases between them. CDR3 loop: CASTRSLQGGTDTQYF. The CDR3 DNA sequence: TGTGCCAGCACCCGATCCTTACAGGGAGGCACAGATACGCAGTATTTT.

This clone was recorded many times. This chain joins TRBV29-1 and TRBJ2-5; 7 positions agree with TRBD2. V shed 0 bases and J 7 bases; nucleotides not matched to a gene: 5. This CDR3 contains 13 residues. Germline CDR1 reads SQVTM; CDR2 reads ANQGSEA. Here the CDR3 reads CSVEDQERGTQYF. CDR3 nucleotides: TGCAGCGTTGAAGATCAGGAGCGGGGGACCCAGTACTTC.

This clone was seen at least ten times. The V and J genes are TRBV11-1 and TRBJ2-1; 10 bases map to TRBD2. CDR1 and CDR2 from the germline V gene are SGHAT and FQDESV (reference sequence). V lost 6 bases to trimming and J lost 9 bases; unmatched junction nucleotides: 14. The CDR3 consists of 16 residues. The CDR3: CASRSIRASGSSEQFF. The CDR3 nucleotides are TGTGCCAGCAGGTCGATCCGGGCTAGCGGGAGTAGTGAGCAGTTCTTC.

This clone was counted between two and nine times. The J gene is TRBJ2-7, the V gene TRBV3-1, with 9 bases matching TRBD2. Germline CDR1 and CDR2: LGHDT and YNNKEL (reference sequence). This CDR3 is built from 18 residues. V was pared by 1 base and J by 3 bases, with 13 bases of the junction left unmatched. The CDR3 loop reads CASSQVQLAGAPFYEQYF. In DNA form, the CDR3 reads TGTGCCAGCAGCCAAGTTCAATTAGCGGGAGCCCCATTCTACGAGCAGTACTTC.

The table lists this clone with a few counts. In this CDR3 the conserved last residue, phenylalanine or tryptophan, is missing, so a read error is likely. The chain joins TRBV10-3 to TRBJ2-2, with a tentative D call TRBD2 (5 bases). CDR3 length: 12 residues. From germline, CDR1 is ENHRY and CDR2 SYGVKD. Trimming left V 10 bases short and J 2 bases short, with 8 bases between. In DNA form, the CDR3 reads TGTGCCACACGGGGAAACACCGGGGAGCTGTTTCTT. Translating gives CATRGNTGELFL.

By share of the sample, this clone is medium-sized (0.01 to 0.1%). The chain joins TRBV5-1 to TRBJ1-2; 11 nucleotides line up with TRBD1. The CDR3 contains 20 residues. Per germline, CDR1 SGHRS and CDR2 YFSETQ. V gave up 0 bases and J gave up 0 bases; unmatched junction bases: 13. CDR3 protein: CASSLAPLGTGGNPNYGYTF. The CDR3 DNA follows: TGCGCCAGCAGCTTGGCCCCCCTTGGGACAGGGGGAAATCCTAACTATGGCTACACCTTC.

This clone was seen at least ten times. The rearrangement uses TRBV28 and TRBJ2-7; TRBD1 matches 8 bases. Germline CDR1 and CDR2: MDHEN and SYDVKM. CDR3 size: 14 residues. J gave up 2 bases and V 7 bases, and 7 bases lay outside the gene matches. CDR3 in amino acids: CASIQGTGPYEQYF. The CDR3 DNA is TGTGCCAGCATTCAAGGGACAGGCCCCTACGAGCAGTACTTC.

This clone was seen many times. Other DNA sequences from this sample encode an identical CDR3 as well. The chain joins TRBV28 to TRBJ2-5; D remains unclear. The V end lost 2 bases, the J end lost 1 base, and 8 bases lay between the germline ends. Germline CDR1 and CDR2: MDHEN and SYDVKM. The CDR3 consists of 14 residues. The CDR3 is CASSLGDSQETQYF. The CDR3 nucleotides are TGTGCCAGCAGTTTAGGTGACTCCCAAGAGACCCAGTACTTC.

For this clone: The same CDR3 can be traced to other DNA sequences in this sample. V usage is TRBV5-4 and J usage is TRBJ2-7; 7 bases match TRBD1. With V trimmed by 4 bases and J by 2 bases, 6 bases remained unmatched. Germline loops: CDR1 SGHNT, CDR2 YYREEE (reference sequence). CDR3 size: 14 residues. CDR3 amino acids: CASSTIDRAYEQYF. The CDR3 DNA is TGTGCCAGCAGCACGATCGACAGGGCCTACGAGCAGTACTTC.

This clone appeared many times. The DNA of the CDR3 is TGCGCCAGCAGGGAGCGGGAGGCGTACCAAGAGACCCAGTACTTC. It codes for CASREREAYQETQYF. This chain joins TRBV5-1 and TRBJ2-5; 9 bases map to TRBD2. J gave up 0 bases and V 5 bases, and 5 bases lay outside the gene matches. The germline V gene encodes CDR1 SGHRS and CDR2 YFSETQ. CDR3 length equals 15 residues.

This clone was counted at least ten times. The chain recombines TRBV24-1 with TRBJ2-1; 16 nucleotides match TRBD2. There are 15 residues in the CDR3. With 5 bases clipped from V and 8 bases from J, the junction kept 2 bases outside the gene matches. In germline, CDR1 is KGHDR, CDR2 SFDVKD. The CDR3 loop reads CATSVGLAGGDEQFF. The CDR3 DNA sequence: TGTGCCACCAGTGTGGGACTAGCGGGAGGGGATGAGCAGTTCTTC.

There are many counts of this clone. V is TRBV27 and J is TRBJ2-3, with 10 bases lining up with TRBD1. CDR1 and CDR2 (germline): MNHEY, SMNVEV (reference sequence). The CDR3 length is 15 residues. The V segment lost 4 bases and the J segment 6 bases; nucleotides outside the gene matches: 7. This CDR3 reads CASSSSGTGVDTQYF. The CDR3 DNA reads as TGTGCCAGCAGTTCCTCCGGGACAGGGGTGGATACGCAGTATTTT.

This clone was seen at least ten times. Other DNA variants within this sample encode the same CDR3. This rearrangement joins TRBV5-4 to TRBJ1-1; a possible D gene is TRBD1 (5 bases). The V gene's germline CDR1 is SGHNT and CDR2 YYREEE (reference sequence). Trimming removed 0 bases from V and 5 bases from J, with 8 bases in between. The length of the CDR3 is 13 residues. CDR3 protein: CASSLVEGTEAFF. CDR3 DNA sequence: TGTGCCAGCAGCTTGGTGGAGGGGACTGAAGCTTTCTTT.

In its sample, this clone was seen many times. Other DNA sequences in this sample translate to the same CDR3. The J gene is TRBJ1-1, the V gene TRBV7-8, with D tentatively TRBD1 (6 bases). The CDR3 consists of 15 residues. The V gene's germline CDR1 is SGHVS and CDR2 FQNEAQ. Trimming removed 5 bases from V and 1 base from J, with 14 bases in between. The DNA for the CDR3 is TGTGCCAGCAGCGAGAGGGGGACACCGAACACTGAAGCTTTCTTT. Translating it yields CASSERGTPNTEAFF.